This paragraph reports one TCR beta chain. The antigen is undetermined. This sample is drawn from a study of shared clonotypes between healthy human individuals. Study at large: Researchers drew samples from two women and a few men aged 18 to 49. Study-wide points: On the whole, naive subsets had larger estimated richness than memory subsets had. Having only a few donors restricted how much genetic and exposure-history diversity was captured.

Germline-derived CDR1 and CDR2 are SEHNR and FQNEAQ (reference sequence). With 8 bases removed from V and 4 bases from J, the gap between germline ends came to 12 bases. This CDR3 comprises 13 residues. In the naive CD8 group, cells lacked CD45RO and were positively selected for CCR7, so terminally differentiated effector memory CD45RA+ cells were left out. TCRdb keeps only in-frame clones here, not all; method: immunoSEQ multiplex PCR. The table records over 2 million clones, about 94% of them present only once. What was sequenced was naive CD8+ T cells sorted from blood. This receptor was identified in a man younger than 35 in good health. The chain uses TRBV7-9 and TRBJ2-1, with D perhaps being TRBD1 or TRBD2 (5 bases each). For the CDR3, the DNA is TGTGCCAGCGGAGTCGGGGCATACAATGAGCAGTTCTTC. It specifies CASGVGAYNEQFF.